This T cell receptor beta chain was found in a study of lymphopenia after photon versus proton radiotherapy (dated by TCRdb to about 2019). Regarding the study in general: Photon and proton radiation therapy were compared by the study for their immunological effects in patients with gastrointestinal tumors who developed high-grade lymphopenia. The cohort comprised under 25 patients with gastrointestinal tumors who received either photon or proton therapy and then developed lymphopenia. The goal of the study was to describe how the two radiation modalities differ in their effects on the immune system.

The CDR3 numbers 13 residues from cysteine through phenylalanine. This entry keeps only the CDR3 DNA: 39 bases, framed from base 1. Sequences SGHDT (CDR1) and YYEEEE (CDR2) are obtained from the germline V gene. Between the V and J ends, shortened by 6 bases and 7 bases respectively, the junction contains 17 bases. Here is what the overall study found, with its caveats: Among patients across the cohort who died, overall survival time showed an inverse correlation with a larger post-nadir drop in TCR diversity. After the lymphocyte count nadir, repertoires from photon-treated patients showed oligoclonal expansion, particularly of CD8+ Temra cells, and this expansion drove the decline in diversity. During treatment, patients who received photon therapy lost naive T cells and TCR diversity and gained effector/memory populations, whereas patients who received proton therapy remained relatively stable. The survival association was assessed only in patients who died, and better survival with proton therapy was presented by the authors as a possibility rather than a demonstrated result.

Points on this clone: What antigen it recognizes has not been identified. Base-call qualities are not available, and no considerably larger clone is one nucleotide away. At the DNA level, this CDR3 is encoded by other sequences in the same sample as well.

Receptor libraries were prepared by the immunoSEQ multiplex PCR assay. T cell repertoires were profiled with deep sequencing of rearranged TCR beta loci together with multiparametric flow cytometry. TCRdb re-hosts the immuneACCESS table, in-frame sequences only. Its copies lack some clones; in the studies checked, an unresolved V gene accounts for under half of them, and the cause for the rest is not known. This sample holds around 160,000 clones; roughly nine tenths were observed only once. The ten most abundant clones make up approximately 4.6% of the sample. The chain employs TRBV5-6 and TRBJ2-7, with the D gene uncertain. This material consisted of peripheral blood, taken from a patient treated with photon-based radiotherapy. The sequence came from a man in his forties or fifties with gastric cancer. Here is the DNA: TGTGCCAGCAACGCGGCGCCTTCCTGGGAGCAGTACTTC. Translated, this is CASNAAPSWEQYF.